This T cell receptor beta chain was identified in a study of T cells in localized non-small cell lung cancer. Study-level points and caveats: It was uninvolved adjacent lung that showed the highest T cell clonality, exceeding tumor.

In germline, CDR1 is SGHVS, CDR2 FNYEAQ. V lost 1 base and J 2 bases, leaving 12 bases between the germline ends. The CDR3 length is 15 residues. Concerning this clone itself: Its antigen is unknown.

TCRdb keeps only in-frame clones here, not all; method: immunoSEQ multiplex PCR. The sample carries about 59,000 clones, 90% to 95% recorded once. The rearrangement links TRBV7-6 to TRBJ2-7; D perhaps matches TRBD1 (5 bases). This TCR derives from a man aged 35 to 69 with stage I lung adenocarcinoma. Sequenced here: peripheral blood, sampled before any cancer treatment. CDR3 nucleotides: TGTGCCAGCAGCTTAGGGCAGGGCATTACCTACGAGCAGTACTTC. Protein sequence: CASSLGQGITYEQYF.